This TCR beta chain derives from a study of T cell responses to AZD1222 COVID-19 vaccine. General study findings and limits: Donors in the cohort were predominantly white British and more often female, and clonal diversity was possibly underestimated. Rises in breadth and depth of Spike-specific TCRs came after two AZD1222 doses. Repertoire sampling was restricted to post-peak T cell response timepoints. Baseline antibody screening turned up just 6 or 7 seropositive AZD1222 recipients.

Sequencing was performed with immunoSEQ multiplex PCR; in TCRdb, only in-frame clones are kept and a portion is missing. The sample yields fewer than 30,000 clones, 86% seen once. This clone was seen a single time. Its antigen is as yet unknown. Sequenced here: peripheral blood, sampled 28 days after the second AZD1222 dose. This clonotype was sampled from an adult who received the AZD1222 COVID-19 vaccine.

This chain's CDR3 is CASRRTSGDGSYNEQFF. The CDR3 DNA is TGTGCCAGCAGACGGACTAGCGGGGATGGTTCCTACAATGAGCAGTTCTTC. The chain carries TRBV27 and TRBJ2-1, with 12 bases fitting TRBD2. This CDR3 is 17 amino acids long. Germline-derived CDR1 and CDR2 are MNHEY and SMNVEV (reference sequence). Trimming at V came to 6 bases and at J to 1 base, leaving 7 bases not matched to a gene.